Described below is a single T cell receptor beta chain sequence and its context. The antigen remains undetermined. This specimen comes from a study of pediatric ulcerative colitis. The study, taken as a whole, reports: Rectal pinch biopsies may include blood-derived T cells. Ulcerative colitis patients shared more blood-rectal clones than controls. Rectal repertoires separated controls, mild-moderate and acute severe colitis.

Rectal tissue came from one to two pinch biopsies taken at colonoscopy. Profiled with immunoSEQ multiplex PCR; TCRdb holds only in-frame clones, not every one. The top ten clones hold around 0.74% of a sample with about 36,000 clones, 60% to 75% of them seen once. The origin of this receptor is a boy under 18 with moderate ulcerative colitis. The material sequenced was gut tissue.

The CDR3 loop is CASSVVFPYEQYF. Here the CDR3 DNA reads TGTGCCAGCAGCGTAGTTTTCCCCTACGAGCAGTACTTC. The gene calls are TRBV7-8 and TRBJ2-7; D unclear. The ends were cut back, 5 bases at V and 2 bases at J, with 10 bases in the middle. Germline CDR1 and CDR2: SGHVS and FQNEAQ. The CDR3 contains 13 residues.